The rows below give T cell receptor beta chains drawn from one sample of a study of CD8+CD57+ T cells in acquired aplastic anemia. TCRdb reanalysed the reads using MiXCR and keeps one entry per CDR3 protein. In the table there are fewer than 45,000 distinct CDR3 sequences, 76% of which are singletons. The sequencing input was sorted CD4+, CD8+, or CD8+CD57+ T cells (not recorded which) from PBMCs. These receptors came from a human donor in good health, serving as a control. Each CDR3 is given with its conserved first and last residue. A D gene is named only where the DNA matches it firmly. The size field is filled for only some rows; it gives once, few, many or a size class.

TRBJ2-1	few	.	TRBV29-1	TGCAGCGTTGAATCCCTGGCCTTTAACAGTGAGCAGTTCTTC	CSVESLAFNSEQFF
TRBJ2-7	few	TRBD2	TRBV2	TGTGCCAGCAGTTACGGGACTAGCGGCTACGAGCAGTACTTC	CASSYGTSGYEQYF
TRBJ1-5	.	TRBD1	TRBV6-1	TGTGCCAGCAGAGGGGACAGTAGCAATCAACCCCAGCATTTT	CASRGDSSNQPQHF
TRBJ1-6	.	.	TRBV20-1	TGCAGTGCTAGAGTTACATACAATTCACCCCTCCACTTT	CSARVTYNSPLHF
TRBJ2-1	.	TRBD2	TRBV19	TGTGCCAGTGTCGAGAGAGCGGGAGGTTACAATGAGCAGTTCTTC	CASVERAGGYNEQFF
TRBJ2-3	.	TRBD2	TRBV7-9	TGTGCCAGCAGCCCGACTAGCGGGTCGACAGATACGCAGTATTTT	CASSPTSGSTDTQYF
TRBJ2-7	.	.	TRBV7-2	TGTGCCAGCACCGCCGGTAACACCTACGAGCAGTACTTC	CASTAGNTYEQYF
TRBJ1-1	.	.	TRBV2	TGTGCCAGCAGTGGTTCGGACAAGGCGAACACTGAAGCTTTCTTT	CASSGSDKANTEAFF
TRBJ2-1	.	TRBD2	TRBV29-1	TGCAGCTCACAACCGGGACTAGCGTCGGACAATGAGCAGTTCTTC	CSSQPGLASDNEQFF
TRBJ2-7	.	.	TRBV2	TGTGCCAGCAGGCAGGGCCCATCCTACGAGCAGTACTTC	CASRQGPSYEQYF
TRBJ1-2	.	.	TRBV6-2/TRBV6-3	TGTGCCAGCAGTCCCCGATCGGGACGGTCCTATGGCTACACCTTC	CASSPRSGRSYGYTF
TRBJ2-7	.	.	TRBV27	TGTGCCAGCAGTCCGTCCCAGGGGGGCTACGAGCAGTACTTC	CASSPSQGGYEQYF
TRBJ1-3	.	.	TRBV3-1	TGTGCCAGCAGCCAAGAGCGGGCAGGGTTAGGAAACACCATATATTTT	CASSQERAGLGNTIYF
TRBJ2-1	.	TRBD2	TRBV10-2	TGCGCCAGCAGTGAACAGCGGGGAATTCTAAATGAGCAGTTCTTC	CASSEQRGILNEQFF
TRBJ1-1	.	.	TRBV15	TGTGCCACCAGCAGAGATTGGGGGAACACTGAAGCTTTCTTT	CATSRDWGNTEAFF
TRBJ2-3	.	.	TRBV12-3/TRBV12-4	TGTGCCAGCAGTTCGGGAGCGCGCACAGATACGCAGTATTTT	CASSSGARTDTQYF
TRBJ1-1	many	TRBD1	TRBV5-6	TGTGCCAGCAGCTTACAGGGGACCGGGATCCCTGAAGCTTTCTTT	CASSLQGTGIPEAFF
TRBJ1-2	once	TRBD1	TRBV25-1	TGTGCCAGCAGCGCTCACGGACAGGGGGCGGTTGGCTACACCTTC	CASSAHGQGAVGYTF
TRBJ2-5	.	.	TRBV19	TGTGCCAGTGCGACAGCGCAACAAGAGACCCAGTACTTC	CASATAQQETQYF
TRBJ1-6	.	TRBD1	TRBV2	TGTGCCAGCAGCGACAGGGGACAAAATAATTCACCCCTCCACTTT	CASSDRGQNNSPLHF
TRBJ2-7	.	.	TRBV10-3	TGTGCCATCAGCCGGACAGCCGGCCCCTACGAGCAGTACTTC	CAISRTAGPYEQYF
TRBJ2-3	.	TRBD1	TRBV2	TGTGCCAGCAGTCCCCAGGGGGTGGGCTTAGATACGCAGTATTTT	CASSPQGVGLDTQYF
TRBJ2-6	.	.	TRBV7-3	TGTGCCAGCAGAAGTCGGGAAGCTGGGGCCAACGTCCTGACTTTC	CASRSREAGANVLTF
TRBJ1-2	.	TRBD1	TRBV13	TGTGCCAGCAGACCCAGGGGGCCCCTTAACTATGGCTACACCTTC	CASRPRGPLNYGYTF
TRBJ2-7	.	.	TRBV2	TGTGCCAGCAGTGTCGAGTCTGACGAGCAGTACTTC	CASSVESDEQYF
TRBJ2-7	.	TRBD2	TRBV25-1	TGTGCCAGCAGTGAAGGGCTAGCGGGGGTCATCCTGGACGAGCAGTACTTC	CASSEGLAGVILDEQYF
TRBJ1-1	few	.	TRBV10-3	TGTGCCATCGGACGGCAGGGTTTCGGCACTGAAGCTTTCTTT	CAIGRQGFGTEAFF
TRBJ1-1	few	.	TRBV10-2	TGCGCCAGCAGTGGACAGTCAGGTATAGCTTTCTTT	CASSGQSGIAFF
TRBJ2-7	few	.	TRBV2	TGTGCCATCAGTGAGTCGATACTTGGGGCCAGCGAGCAGTACTTC	CAISESILGASEQYF
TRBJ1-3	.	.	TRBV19	TGTGCCAGTAGTCGGGGTGCTGGAAACACCATATATTTT	CASSRGAGNTIYF
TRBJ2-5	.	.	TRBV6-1	TGTGCCAGCAGGAGTTTGGAACAAGAGACCCAGTACTTC	CASRSLEQETQYF
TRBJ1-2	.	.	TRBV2	TGTGCCAGCAGTGTAACTACAGGGAGTGGCTACACCTTC	CASSVTTGSGYTF
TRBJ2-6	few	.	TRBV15	TGTGCCACCAGCGGAGGAGTCTCTGGGGCCAACGCCCTGACTTTC	CATSGGVSGANALTF
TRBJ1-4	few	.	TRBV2	TGTGCCAGCACTACCGGGACATTTGATGAAAAACTGTTTTTT	CASTTGTFDEKLFF
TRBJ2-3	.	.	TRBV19	TGTGCCAGTAGTACCCCAACAGATACGCAGTATTTT	CASSTPTDTQYF
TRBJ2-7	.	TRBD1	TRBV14	TGTGCCAGCAGCCCCCGGACAGGGTGGTACTACGAGCAGTACTTC	CASSPRTGWYYEQYF
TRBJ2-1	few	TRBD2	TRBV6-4	TGTGCCAGCAGTGACTCAACTAGCGGGGGGGCCAATGAGCAGTTCTTC	CASSDSTSGGANEQFF
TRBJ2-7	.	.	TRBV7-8	TGTGCCAGCAGCTTAGAACAGCCCCCGTCCTACGAGCAGTACTTC	CASSLEQPPSYEQYF
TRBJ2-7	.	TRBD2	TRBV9	TGTGCCAGCAGCGTAGGGGGGGGGACTGCCTACGAGCAGTACTTC	CASSVGGGTAYEQYF
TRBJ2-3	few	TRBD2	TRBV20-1	TGCAGTGCTAGCCGGCTAGCGGAAACAGATACGCAGTATTTT	CSASRLAETDTQYF
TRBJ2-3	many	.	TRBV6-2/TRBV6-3	TGTGCCAGCAGTTACGGGGGGCCCACAGATACGCAGTATTTT	CASSYGGPTDTQYF
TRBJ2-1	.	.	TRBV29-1	TGCAGCGGGACCCGGGACAATGAGCAGTTCTTC	CSGTRDNEQFF
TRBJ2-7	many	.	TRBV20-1	TGCAGTGCAGACATCGGGGAGAAAGATCTCTACGAGCAGTACTTC	CSADIGEKDLYEQYF
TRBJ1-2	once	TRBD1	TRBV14	TGTGCCAGCAGCCAAGATGGGCACAGGGGGCAAGGCTACGCCTTC	CASSQDGHRGQGYAF
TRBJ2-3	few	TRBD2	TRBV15	TGTGCCACCAGCAGAGATCGGCAGGGAGGGATGGATACGCAGTATTTT	CATSRDRQGGMDTQYF
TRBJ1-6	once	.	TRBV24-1	TGTGCCACCAGTGATTCTTCCTATAATTCACCCCTCCACTTT	CATSDSSYNSPLHF
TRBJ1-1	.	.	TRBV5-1	TGCGCCAGCAGCTTGGATCAGGGGAGAGAAGCTTTCTTT	CASSLDQGREAFF
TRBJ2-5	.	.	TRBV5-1	TGCGCCAGCACCTTGGACGAGACCCAGTACTTC	CASTLDETQYF
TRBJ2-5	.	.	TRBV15	TGCGCCAGCAGCAGCGCCTACCAAGAGACCCAGTACTTC	CASSSAYQETQYF